The next 26 T cell receptor beta chains were all read from a single sample in a study of cytomegalovirus exposure and HLA in healthy donors. Clones were read by immunoSEQ multiplex PCR, and TCRdb kept only the in-frame ones, dropping some. The sample carries roughly 150,000 clones, approximately 96% recorded once. Sequencing used PBMCs. The receptors derive from a woman aged 18-29 years in good health and CMV-seronegative.

The genes are TRBV7-6 and TRBJ2-7; 8 nucleotides agree with TRBD1. The CDR3 length is 13 residues. With 3 bases clipped from V and 5 bases from J, the junction kept 3 bases outside the gene matches. The V gene's germline CDR1 is SGHVS and CDR2 FNYEAQ. Here the CDR3 reads CASSLTGVNEQYF. The CDR3 DNA reads TGTGCCAGCAGCTTGACAGGGGTGAACGAGCAGTACTTC.

The J gene is TRBJ2-7, the V gene TRBV7-2; 10 bases agree with TRBD2. Per the germline V gene, CDR1 is SGHTA and CDR2 is FQGNSA. The CDR3 sequence is 14 residues long. V lost 5 bases, J lost 4 bases, and 5 bases stayed unmatched. As DNA, the CDR3 is TGTGCCAGCAGCACCAGCGGGGGGGCTTACGAGCAGTACTTC. It encodes CASSTSGGAYEQYF. The full variable domain, rest sourced from reference TRBV7-2 and TRBJ2-7, is GAGVSQSPSNKVTEKGKDVELRCDPISGHTALYWYRQSLGQGLEFLIYFQGNSAPDKSGLPSDRFSAERTGGSVSTLTIQRTQQEDSAVYLCASSTSGGAYEQYFGPGTRLTVT.

The chain joins TRBV2 to TRBJ2-3, with a tentative D call TRBD2 (5 bases). The CDR3 extends over 15 amino acids. CDR1 SNHLY and CDR2 FYNNEI come from the germline V gene. Trimming took off 3 bases at V and 4 bases at J, with 14 bases between the two ends. The CDR3 spells CASSDSGIGADTQYF. The CDR3 DNA reads as TGTGCCAGCAGTGACTCCGGGATCGGGGCAGATACGCAGTATTTT.

This chain links TRBV7-2 with TRBJ2-1, with D possibly matching TRBD2 (5 bases). Trimming stripped 2 bases from V and 9 bases from J, with 11 bases between. The CDR3 spans 13 residues. Germline V gene lookup returns CDR1 SGHTA and CDR2 FQGNSA. CDR3 coding DNA: TGTGCCAGCAGCTTATTGTTTGCGGGTGAGCAGTTCTTC. Its translation is CASSLLFAGEQFF.

This chain uses TRBV7-9 with TRBJ1-4; TRBD1 matches 8 bases. After removal of 1 base from V and 5 bases from J, the junction contained 6 bases not matched to a gene. CDR1 is SEHNR, CDR2 FQNEAQ, per germline (reference sequence). The CDR3 contains 16 residues. CDR3 nucleotide sequence: TGTGCCAGCAGCTTAGGGACAGGGATTGGGAATGAAAAACTGTTTTTT. This sequence encodes CASSLGTGIGNEKLFF.

The chain couples TRBV19 to TRBJ1-1, with D unresolved. The CDR3 loop spans 14 amino acids. The germline V gene encodes CDR1 LNHDA and CDR2 SQIVND (reference sequence). V lost 7 bases to trimming and J lost 4 bases, with 16 bases between them. CDR3 amino acids: CASNEGSSRTEAFF. The DNA of the CDR3 is TGTGCCAGTAATGAGGGATCTAGTCGCACTGAAGCTTTCTTT.

V and J are TRBV27 and TRBJ2-7; weak D call: TRBD1 (6 bases). V lost 6 bases, J lost 0 bases, and 9 bases lay in between. Germline V gene data show CDR1 as MNHEY and CDR2 as SMNVEV (reference sequence). The CDR3 totals 13 residues. The CDR3 region has the DNA TGTGCCAGCAGAACAGGGACCTCCTACGAGCAGTACTTC. Translated, it gives CASRTGTSYEQYF.

The chain couples TRBV7-9 to TRBJ2-3, with D perhaps TRBD1 (5 bases). CDR1 is SEHNR, CDR2 FQNEAQ, per germline (reference sequence). This CDR3 has 16 amino acids. With 5 bases removed from V and 1 base from J, the gap between germline ends came to 16 bases. The CDR3 sequence is CASSTLTEFGTDTQYF. CDR3 DNA sequence: TGTGCCAGCAGCACCCTGACAGAGTTCGGCACAGATACGCAGTATTTT.

The chain has TRBV5-4 and TRBJ1-1; D is ambiguous. The length of the CDR3 is 15 residues. Per the germline V gene, CDR1 is SGHNT and CDR2 is YYREEE (reference sequence). V lost 0 bases, J lost 4 bases, and 13 bases lay in between. CDR3 sequence (DNA): TGTGCCAGCAGCTTGGTTACAGTGGTTGGCACTGAAGCTTTCTTT. Residues: CASSLVTVVGTEAFF.

This CDR3 reads CASSQGQGNYGYTF. Written as DNA, the CDR3 is TGTGCCAGCAGCCAGGGACAGGGAAACTATGGCTACACCTTC. The rearrangement uses TRBV6-5 and TRBJ1-2, with 9 bases that match TRBD1. Germline CDR1 MNHEY, CDR2 SVGAGI. V was clipped by 6 bases and J by 2 bases; unmatched bases: 4. The CDR3 is made up of 14 amino acids.

The gene calls are TRBV29-1 and TRBJ2-7; TRBD1 aligns across 7 bases. Germline-derived CDR1 and CDR2 are SQVTM and ANQGSEA. The CDR3 loop spans 12 amino acids. Losses at the gene ends were 4 bases for V and 2 bases for J; bases not matched to a gene: 2. Here the CDR3 DNA reads TGCAGCGTTGTGGGACAGACCTACGAGCAGTACTTC. Its translation is CSVVGQTYEQYF.

The chain recombines TRBV2 with TRBJ2-3; a possible D gene is TRBD1 (6 bases). This CDR3 is 15 amino acids long. Germline CDR1 is SNHLY and CDR2 is FYNNEI. V was shortened by 2 bases and J by 8 bases, with 17 bases between the two germline ends. The CDR3 protein is CASSERPRGAGTQYF. CDR3 DNA sequence: TGTGCCAGCAGTGAACGTCCCAGGGGTGCTGGTACGCAGTATTTT.

The CDR3 DNA reads as TGTGCCAGCAGCTTGTTTTCAGACTTGAATAAAAACATTCAGTACTTC. Translation: CASSLFSDLNKNIQYF. This chain uses TRBV5-6 with TRBJ2-4; D is ambiguous. V dropped 1 base and J dropped 4 bases, with 15 bases sitting between them. The CDR3 runs 16 residues. CDR1 is SGHDT, CDR2 YYEEEE, per germline.

A single count supports this clone. The chain employs TRBV7-2 and TRBJ1-1; TRBD1 is a possible D gene (5 bases). Per germline, CDR1 SGHTA and CDR2 FQGNSA. There are 13 residues in the CDR3. The V gene lost 5 bases and the J gene lost 6 bases, with 13 bases spanning the gap. CDR3 sequence: CASSIQGTAEAFF. The CDR3 region has the DNA TGTGCCAGCAGCATTCAGGGCACGGCTGAAGCTTTCTTT.

The rearrangement uses TRBV5-4 and TRBJ2-1; 7 bases line up with TRBD1. Trimming at V came to 4 bases and at J to 0 bases, leaving 4 bases not matched to a gene. This CDR3 region has 15 residues. Germline V gives CDR1 SGHNT, CDR2 YYREEE (reference sequence). The CDR3 DNA reads TGTGCCAGCAGCCCCGGACAGGCCTCCTACAATGAGCAGTTCTTC. Translated: CASSPGQASYNEQFF.

This chain joins TRBV5-6 and TRBJ2-7; 7 bases map to TRBD2. The CDR3 covers 14 residues. Germline CDR1 and CDR2: SGHDT and YYEEEE. The V and J ends lost 1 base and 5 bases, in that order; junction bases with no gene match: 6. The CDR3 reads CASSLLGTNDEQYF. CDR3 nucleotides: TGTGCCAGCAGCTTGTTAGGGACTAATGACGAGCAGTACTTC.

The chain links TRBV6-5 to TRBJ2-1; 7 bases are a match to TRBD1. V was clipped by 2 bases and J by 0 bases; unmatched bases: 4. The CDR3 sequence is 16 residues long. Germline V CDR1 and CDR2: MNHEY, SVGAGI. CDR3 in DNA: TGTGCCAGCAGTTACCGGACAGGATCCTCCTACAATGAGCAGTTCTTC. Translated: CASSYRTGSSYNEQFF.

The chain carries TRBV4-1 and TRBJ2-2; TRBD2 matches at 7 bases. The germline V gene has CDR1 MGHRA and CDR2 YSYEKL. The CDR3 consists of 14 residues. The trim removed 6 bases at V and 5 bases at J, leaving 6 bases unmatched. For the CDR3, the DNA is TGCGCCAGCAGTAGGTTGGGGGGGACCGGGGAGCTGTTTTTT. This gives the protein CASSRLGGTGELFF.

V gene TRBV18 combines with J gene TRBJ2-7, with D perhaps TRBD1 (6 bases). Trimming stripped 2 bases from V and 1 base from J, with 12 bases between. This CDR3 is built from 15 residues. The germline gives CDR1 KGHSH, CDR2 LQKENI. The CDR3 DNA reads TGTGCCAGCTCACCAGGGGGCAGGACTTCCTACGAGCAGTACTTC. Translation: CASSPGGRTSYEQYF. Full variable domain (outside the CDR3, taken from reference TRBV18 and TRBJ2-7): NAGVMQNPRHLVRRRGQEARLRCSPMKGHSHVYWYRQLPEEGLKFMVYLQKENIIDESGMPKERFSAEFPKEGPSILRIQQVVRGDSAAYFCASSPGGRTSYEQYFGPGTRLTVT.

The genes are TRBV7-2 and TRBJ2-7, with a weak D call TRBD1 (5 bases). V gave up 3 bases and J gave up 2 bases, with 14 bases separating them. Germline lookup yields CDR1 SGHTA and CDR2 FQGNSA. The CDR3 runs 15 residues. This chain's CDR3 is CASSFRAGHTYEQYF. CDR3 bases: TGTGCCAGCAGCTTTAGGGCAGGGCACACCTACGAGCAGTACTTC.

J is TRBJ2-7 and V is TRBV16; 8 bases match TRBD1. Germline CDR1 reads KGHSY; CDR2 reads FQNENV. The V and J ends lost 2 bases and 4 bases, in that order; junction bases with no gene match: 4. The CDR3 extends over 14 amino acids. The CDR3, as DNA: TGTGCCAGCAGCCAAATTAGGACAGGGTACGAGCAGTACTTC. Its protein product is CASSQIRTGYEQYF.

The chain carries TRBV6-1 and TRBJ2-3; D call uncertain. V was clipped by 5 bases and J by 5 bases, with 2 bases between them. The CDR3 extends over 10 amino acids. Germline CDR1 is MNHNS and CDR2 is SASEGT. CDR3 sequence: CASSLDTQYF. CDR3 nucleotides: TGTGCCAGCAGTCTAGATACGCAGTATTTT.

This CDR3 is CASSLEDTGGGYTF. The CDR3 DNA follows: TGTGCCAGCAGCTTAGAAGATACAGGGGGTGGCTACACCTTC. This sequence joins TRBV7-9 and TRBJ1-2, with 8 bases that match TRBD1. CDR1 and CDR2 (germline): SEHNR, FQNEAQ (reference sequence). Trimming removed 1 base from V and 7 bases from J; junction bases left unmatched: 5. The length of the CDR3 is 14 residues.

The CDR3 here is CASTQGWANVLTF. In nucleotides, the CDR3 is TGTGCCAGTACCCAGGGCTGGGCCAACGTCCTGACTTTC. The gene calls are TRBV19 and TRBJ2-6; possibly TRBD1 for D (5 bases). Germline CDR1 and CDR2: LNHDA and SQIVND (reference sequence). Between the trimmed V and J ends, which lost 7 bases and 5 bases, there was a span of 9 bases. The CDR3 has 13 residues.

The chain recombines TRBV4-1 with TRBJ2-1; possibly TRBD1 for D (6 bases). There are 16 residues in the CDR3. Germline V gives CDR1 MGHRA, CDR2 YSYEKL. V gave up 1 base and J gave up 7 bases, with 17 bases separating them. Written as DNA, the CDR3 is TGCGCCAGCAGCCAAGGCCCAGGGGCTAGTGGGAATGAGCAGTTCTTC. Amino acid sequence: CASSQGPGASGNEQFF.

The chain carries TRBV5-4 and TRBJ2-5; tentatively, D is TRBD2 (6 bases). Per the germline V gene, CDR1 is SGHNT and CDR2 is YYREEE (reference sequence). V was trimmed by 4 bases and J by 5 bases, leaving 9 bases between them. The CDR3 has 12 amino acids. CDR3 protein: CASSPAGETQYF. Here the CDR3 DNA reads TGTGCCAGCAGCCCGGCGGGGGAGACCCAGTACTTC.